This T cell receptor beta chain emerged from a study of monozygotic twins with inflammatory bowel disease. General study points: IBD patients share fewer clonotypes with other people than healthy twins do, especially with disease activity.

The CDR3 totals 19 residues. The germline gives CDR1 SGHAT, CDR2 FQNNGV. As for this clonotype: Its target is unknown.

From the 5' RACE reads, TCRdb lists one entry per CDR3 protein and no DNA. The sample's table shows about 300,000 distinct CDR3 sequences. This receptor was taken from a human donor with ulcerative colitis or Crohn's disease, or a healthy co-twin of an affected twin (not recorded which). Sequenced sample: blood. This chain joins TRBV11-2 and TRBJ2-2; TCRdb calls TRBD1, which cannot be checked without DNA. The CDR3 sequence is CASSLLTGGPQRGAGELFF.